This TCR beta chain was captured by sequencing in a study of metastatic and nonmetastatic thyroid tumors. Study details: Thyroid patients, malignant and benign, had repertoires compared across blood and tumor or nodule tissue.

Every patient underwent thyroid surgery untreated. CDR1 DFQATT and CDR2 SNEGSKA come from the germline V gene (reference sequence). V dropped 2 bases and J dropped 2; count of bases not matched to a gene: 7. CDR3 size: 15 residues. Whole-study results and caveats: As reported, TCR beta diversity in blood and tumor was significantly higher in malignant thyroid tumors than in benign nodules.

How the authors handled the data: The study built a papillary thyroid cancer distant-metastasis classifier from CDR3 differences across clinicopathological groups. TCRdb re-called clones via MiXCR from the PCR reads. The V and J calls and clone size are TCRdb's, not the authors'. The data show about 92,000 clones, 15% seen once. This clone was found many times. Its antigen is currently unknown. The sample comprised blood. The gene calls are TRBV20-1 and TRBJ2-3; 7 bases agree with TRBD2. The source is a female donor with papillary thyroid cancer or a benign thyroid nodule (not recorded which). Some clones in this sample may be carry-over from other donors' samples. DNA for the CDR3: TGCAGTGCTAGACTGGCGGGGGTTGCCACAGATACGCAGTATTTT. This translates into CSARLAGVATDTQYF.